The rows below give T cell receptor beta chains drawn from one sample of a study of T cells in Graves' hyperthyroidism and ophthalmopathy. MiXCR, applied by TCRdb to the multiplex PCR reads, yields one record per CDR3 protein. The sample records about 590,000 distinct CDR3 sequences, 13% to 15% being singletons. Sequences were obtained from blood. The source of these receptors is a woman under 30 with Graves' ophthalmopathy. The conserved cysteine and the conserved F or W are not part of the CDR3 here.

TRBV12-3/TRBV12-4	TRBJ2-5	ATNSLGLGETQY
TRBV28	TRBJ2-3	ASSSTPRHYQY
TRBV4-1	TRBJ2-1	ASSQTRGGPPGGEQF
TRBV20-1	TRBJ1-1	SARETNTEAF
TRBV18	TRBJ2-1	ASSPPWAPGSYNEQF
TRBV12-5	TRBJ2-1	ASGLVLPLTSGNSYNEQF
TRBV11-2	TRBJ2-3	ASSLDYRDTQY
TRBV7-9	TRBJ2-3	ASSPPPGQGANTQY
TRBV28	TRBJ2-7	ASSRGDKTYEQY
TRBV5-6	TRBJ1-4	ASSSQRGGEKLF
TRBV3-1	TRBJ2-7	ASSQDPGLAGFSSYEQY
TRBV12-5	TRBJ2-1	ASGWGLAGFGYNEQF
TRBV6-2/TRBV6-3	TRBJ1-2	ASSYDLLTTGTDYGYT
TRBV4-3	TRBJ2-1	ASSQDRGFRGAEQF
TRBV20-1	TRBJ2-2	SARKGLAERTGELF
TRBV12-3/TRBV12-4	TRBJ1-6	ASTAMRGREERSPLH
TRBV28	TRBJ2-5	ASSLSRRGRETQY
TRBV7-9	TRBJ1-2	ASSSHGGYGYT
TRBV4-2	TRBJ1-1	ASSQEPGERTEAF
TRBV30	TRBJ2-7	AWSVSGNEQY
TRBV7-2	TRBJ2-1	ASSLTSGVGGYNEQF
TRBV5-1	TRBJ1-1	ASSLGTENTEAF
TRBV20-1	TRBJ2-7	SATGHGSYEQY
TRBV3-1	TRBJ2-2	ASSQRASGTGKLF
TRBV3-1	TRBJ1-5	ASSQDFSEPQPQH
TRBV30	TRBJ2-5	AWTKQAGVGETQY
TRBV4-1	TRBJ1-5	ASSQRKGVAPNQPQH
TRBV28	TRBJ1-1	ASSLPTGLNTEAF
TRBV28	TRBJ2-4	ASRETGENIQY
TRBV7-9	TRBJ2-1	ASNNEAGQF
TRBV25-1	TRBJ2-7	ASSDAGTGAYEQY
TRBV30	TRBJ1-4	AWNQGTSEKLF
TRBV6-5	TRBJ2-1	ASSYYGQGSHEQF
TRBV2	TRBJ2-2	ASREQGNTGELF
TRBV19	TRBJ2-5	ASSIPEGTGETQY
TRBV6-4	TRBJ2-6	ASSDNSGANVLT
TRBV28	TRBJ1-3	ASRPVGTGNTIY
TRBV5-6	TRBJ2-1	ASSLGSQLYNEQF
TRBV12-3/TRBV12-4	TRBJ1-6	ASSLVTGNSPLH
TRBV2	TRBJ1-4	ASSVATGVGEKLF
TRBV12-3/TRBV12-4	TRBJ2-2	ASSLVRLWTSGRAGTGELF
TRBV20-1	TRBJ2-5	SARVRGETQY
TRBV12-5	TRBJ2-5	ASGPGLAHPQETQY
TRBV20-1	TRBJ2-7	SANSLAGGPYEQY
TRBV28	TRBJ1-5	ASSLMASGDRGNKPQH